This paragraph reports one T cell receptor beta chain. TCR beta chains were sequenced at survey level with immunoSEQ. Data came from immunoSEQ multiplex PCR; TCRdb stores just in-frame clones and leaves some out. Of around 54,000 clones listed, 90% to 95% were seen once; the top ten hold around 10%. Germline CDR1 and CDR2: SGHTA and FQGTGA. With V trimmed by 5 bases and J by 1 base, 6 bases remained unmatched. The CDR3 contains 15 residues. The sequence derives from a man aged 35-49 years with rheumatoid arthritis. The chain recombines TRBV7-3 with TRBJ2-3, with 7 bases identical to TRBD2. Sequencing was performed on PBMCs. Written as DNA, the CDR3 is TGTGCCAGCAGCCTGGGGGGAGGGGGCACAGATACGCAGTATTTT. The encoded protein is CASSLGGGGTDTQYF.